The 18 T cell receptor beta chains below all came from one sample that was sequenced in a study of blood T cell repertoires in COVID-19. Here immunoSEQ multiplex PCR was the method, and the copy in TCRdb shows in-frame clones only, minus some. The data show about 320,000 clones, with under 90% seen just once and about 10% held by the top ten. Sequenced material: PBMCs or T cells enriched from blood (not recorded which). The receptors here all came from a woman aged 18-29 years who had recovered from COVID-19.

This clone was found once. This chain links TRBV5-7 with TRBJ1-5, with 10 bases lining up with TRBD1. TRBV5-7 is recorded as an ORF, its role being uncertain. There are 15 residues in the CDR3. Trimming cost V 4 bases and J 4 bases; bases outside gene matches: 5. This chain's CDR3 is CASSHPGQGNQPQHF. In nucleotides, the CDR3 is TGTGCCAGCAGCCATCCGGGACAGGGGAATCAGCCCCAGCATTTT.

This chain links TRBV3-1 (or the pseudogene TRBV3-2) with TRBJ1-1; D perhaps matches TRBD1 (6 bases). The CDR3 runs 14 residues. Germline-derived CDR1 and CDR2 are LGHDT and YNNKEL (reference sequence). V lost 4 bases and J 5 bases, leaving 14 bases between the germline ends. The CDR3 sequence is CASSPRGGNTEAFF. As DNA, the CDR3 is TGTGCCAGCAGCCCCCGGGGGGGCAATACTGAAGCTTTCTTT.

The rearrangement links TRBV6-5 to TRBJ2-7, with 11 bases identical to TRBD1. Germline V gene data show CDR1 as MNHEY and CDR2 as SVGAGI. J lost 6 bases, V lost 2 bases, and 6 bases had no gene match. CDR3 length: 15 amino acids. The CDR3 sequence: CASSYRDRGAFEQYF. CDR3 DNA: TGTGCCAGCAGTTACCGGGACAGGGGGGCGTTCGAGCAGTACTTC.

The chain recombines TRBV6-5 with TRBJ1-2; the D gene is possibly TRBD1 (6 bases). This CDR3 spans 15 amino acids. Germline loops: CDR1 MNHEY, CDR2 SVGAGI. With 7 bases removed from V and 4 bases from J, the gap between germline ends came to 19 bases. CDR3: CASTSTTGRGYGYTF. CDR3 sequence (DNA): TGTGCCAGCACCTCCACCACGGGCAGGGGCTATGGCTACACCTTC.

The chain's CDR3 is CASTGWDRENYGYTF. CDR3 sequence (DNA): TGTGCCAGCACAGGTTGGGACAGGGAAAACTATGGCTACACCTTC. The rearrangement joins TRBV6-5 to TRBJ1-2, with 9 bases that match TRBD1. V dropped 7 bases and J dropped 2; count of bases not matched to a gene: 8. The CDR3 sequence is 15 residues long. Germline lookup yields CDR1 MNHEY and CDR2 SVGAGI.

The chain employs TRBV30 and TRBJ1-2, with TRBD1 as a possible D gene (6 bases). The germline V gene encodes CDR1 GTSNPN and CDR2 SVGIG (reference sequence). The germline V and J ends were trimmed by 4 bases and 6 bases, with 21 bases remaining between them. This CDR3 spans 15 amino acids. The CDR3 protein is CAWTPRKTGSDGYTF. CDR3 bases: TGTGCCTGGACCCCACGGAAAACAGGGTCGGATGGCTACACCTTC.

J is TRBJ2-1 and V is TRBV28, with 9 bases that match TRBD2. The CDR3 runs 14 residues. Trimming removed 2 bases from V and 10 bases from J; junction bases left unmatched: 6. Germline V gene sequence: CDR1 MDHEN, CDR2 SYDVKM. CDR3 coding DNA: TGTGCCAGCAGTTTAGTGGCGGGAGGGGGCGAGCAGTTCTTC. Its protein is CASSLVAGGGEQFF.

The rearrangement uses TRBV30 and TRBJ1-1; tentatively, D is TRBD1 (6 bases). The CDR3 runs to 14 residues. The V gene's germline CDR1 is GTSNPN and CDR2 SVGIG (reference sequence). The germline V and J ends were trimmed by 2 bases and 4 bases, with 14 bases remaining between them. CDR3 coding DNA: TGTGCCTGGAGTCCGGACACAGGGACCACTGAAGCTTTCTTT. It translates to CAWSPDTGTTEAFF.

This clone was detected only once. The chain links TRBV10-1 to TRBJ2-7; 9 positions agree with TRBD1. CDR1 is WNHNN, CDR2 SYGVQD, per germline (reference sequence). With V trimmed by 5 bases and J by 3 bases, 2 bases remained unmatched. The CDR3 sequence is 13 residues long. DNA for the CDR3: TGCGCCAGCAGTCGGACAGGGGACTACGAGCAGTACTTC. Translated: CASSRTGDYEQYF.

The sample holds one count of this clone. This chain uses TRBV19 with TRBJ1-2, with 7 bases matching TRBD1. V shed 6 bases and J 3 bases; nucleotides not matched to a gene: 10. Germline V gene data show CDR1 as LNHDA and CDR2 as SQIVND (reference sequence). This CDR3 is built from 15 residues. In nucleotides, the CDR3 is TGTGCCAGTAGAATCGGCGGGGACAGAGACTATGGCTACACCTTC. Its protein product is CASRIGGDRDYGYTF.

This clone has only one observation. This sequence joins TRBV9 and TRBJ1-6; D gene uncertain. V dropped 0 bases and J dropped 4 bases, with 8 bases sitting between them. From germline, CDR1 is SGDLS and CDR2 YYNGEE. This CDR3 is 15 amino acids long. This chain's CDR3 is CASSVAVSYNSPLHF. In DNA form, the CDR3 reads TGTGCCAGCAGCGTAGCCGTTTCTTATAATTCACCCCTCCACTTT.

J is TRBJ1-2 and V is TRBV6-1, with D hard to call. Germline CDR1 MNHNS, CDR2 SASEGT. The CDR3 sequence is 13 residues long. The V gene lost 3 bases and the J gene lost 14 bases, with 19 bases spanning the gap. The DNA of the CDR3 is TGTGCCAGCAGTGACCAAGCGTCCTACCGTAGGACCTTC. It specifies CASSDQASYRRTF.

The V and J genes are TRBV19 and TRBJ2-1; 8 bases are shared with TRBD2. The germline V gene encodes CDR1 LNHDA and CDR2 SQIVND (reference sequence). With 7 bases clipped from V and 8 bases from J, the junction kept 7 bases outside the gene matches. This CDR3 is built from 13 residues. DNA for the CDR3: TGTGCCAGTACTTTTCCGGGGGGGGATGAGCAGTTCTTC. Translated: CASTFPGGDEQFF.

This clone occurred a few times. The chain employs TRBV5-1 and TRBJ1-1, with TRBD1 matching 9 bases. The germline V gene encodes CDR1 SGHRS and CDR2 YFSETQ. Trimming removed 4 bases from V and 5 bases from J; junction bases left unmatched: 6. The CDR3 totals 14 residues. The CDR3 region has the DNA TGCGCCAGCAGCAACGGACAGGGGTGGACTGAAGCTTTCTTT. Protein sequence: CASSNGQGWTEAFF.

The chain is built from TRBV29-1 and TRBJ1-3; the D is unclear. The CDR3 has 12 residues. Germline values: CDR1 SQVTM, CDR2 ANQGSEA. Trimming removed 7 bases from V and 2 bases from J, with 9 bases in between. CDR3 protein: CSGEFAGNTIYF. DNA of the CDR3: TGCAGCGGGGAGTTTGCTGGAAACACCATATATTTT.

The V gene is TRBV10-3, the J gene TRBJ1-1, with D unresolved. Trimming cost V 10 bases and J 6 bases, with 18 bases left between them. Looked up from germline, CDR1 is ENHRY and CDR2 is SYGVKD. This CDR3 spans 13 amino acids. The CDR3 spells CATYEVSFAEAFF. DNA for the CDR3: TGTGCCACCTACGAGGTTAGCTTCGCTGAAGCTTTCTTT.

The chain uses TRBV27 and TRBJ1-2, with 10 bases identical to TRBD1. The CDR3 covers 16 residues. Per the germline V gene, CDR1 is MNHEY and CDR2 is SMNVEV (reference sequence). V shed 10 bases, J shed 0 bases, and the junction held 11 bases outside the gene matches. The CDR3 spells CATRGTGAFANYGYTF. The CDR3 coding sequence is TGTGCCACCCGGGGGACAGGGGCCTTCGCTAACTATGGCTACACCTTC.

This clone was counted a few times. The chain is built from TRBV28 and TRBJ2-2, with 15 bases identical to TRBD2. J lost 3 bases, V lost 2 bases, and 4 bases had no gene match. Germline values: CDR1 MDHEN, CDR2 SYDVKM. This CDR3 is 18 amino acids long. CDR3 amino acids: CASSLGLAGGPDTGELFF. DNA of the CDR3: TGTGCCAGCAGTTTAGGACTAGCGGGAGGGCCGGACACCGGGGAGCTGTTTTTT.